A selection of T cell receptor beta chains follows, all from one sample in a study of blood T cell repertoires in COVID-19. TCRdb keeps only in-frame clones here, not all; method: immunoSEQ multiplex PCR. The sample holds fewer than 500,000 clones, roughly 86% seen once. The sample taken for sequencing was peripheral blood. These receptor sequences come from a human donor with acute or convalescent COVID-19. The donor label of this sample is uncertain. Each CDR3 is given with its conserved first and last residue. Each record gives: D gene, clone size, V gene, J gene, CDR3 DNA, CDR3 protein. A D gene is named only where the DNA matches it firmly. Size values are once, few and many counts, or a class for expanded clones, and some rows have none.

D gene: NA
clone size: NA
V gene: TRBV19
J gene: TRBJ1-2
CDR3 DNA: TGTGCCAGTAGTATGGTCGCAGGGAAGGGGTATGGCTACACCTTC
CDR3 protein: CASSMVAGKGYGYTF

D gene: NA
clone size: NA
V gene: TRBV5-1
J gene: TRBJ1-2
CDR3 DNA: TGCGCCAGCAAGGAGGGGAACTATGGCTACACCTTC
CDR3 protein: CASKEGNYGYTF

D gene: NA
clone size: NA
V gene: TRBV10-2
J gene: TRBJ1-2
CDR3 DNA: TGCGCCAGCAGCCATCCAGGGATTGACTATGGCTACACCTTC
CDR3 protein: CASSHPGIDYGYTF

D gene: TRBD1
clone size: NA
V gene: TRBV5-1
J gene: TRBJ1-1
CDR3 DNA: TGCGCCAGCAGCTTGGAGAAGGGGGCGCTTGGGGCTTTCTTT
CDR3 protein: CASSLEKGALGAFF

D gene: NA
clone size: NA
V gene: TRBV19
J gene: TRBJ1-5
CDR3 DNA: TGTGCCAGTAGAAAGGAGACCGGGAATCAGCCCCAGCATTTT
CDR3 protein: CASRKETGNQPQHF

D gene: NA
clone size: NA
V gene: TRBV30
J gene: TRBJ2-3
CDR3 DNA: TGTGCCGAAGATTCCGGGATTGGAGATACGCAGTATTTT
CDR3 protein: CAEDSGIGDTQYF

D gene: TRBD2
clone size: NA
V gene: TRBV4-1
J gene: TRBJ2-3
CDR3 DNA: TGCGCCAGCAGCCAAGTTCTTCGCGGGAGGAATCCAGATACGCAGTATTTT
CDR3 protein: CASSQVLRGRNPDTQYF

D gene: TRBD1
clone size: NA
V gene: TRBV24-1
J gene: TRBJ1-1
CDR3 DNA: TGTGCCACCAGTGACCTGACAGGGGCCTTGAACACTGAAGCTTTCTTT
CDR3 protein: CATSDLTGALNTEAFF

D gene: TRBD1
clone size: NA
V gene: TRBV2
J gene: TRBJ2-7
CDR3 DNA: TGTGCCAGCAGCTTGACAGGGTTCAACGAGCAGTACTTC
CDR3 protein: CASSLTGFNEQYF

D gene: NA
clone size: NA
V gene: TRBV10-2
J gene: TRBJ1-2
CDR3 DNA: TGCGCCAGCAGTCGCACAGATCACTATGGCTACACCTTC
CDR3 protein: CASSRTDHYGYTF

D gene: NA
clone size: NA
V gene: TRBV19
J gene: TRBJ1-5
CDR3 DNA: TGTGCCAGTAGTATCGACAGGCATAGCAATCAGCCCCAGCATTTT
CDR3 protein: CASSIDRHSNQPQHF

D gene: NA
clone size: NA
V gene: TRBV21-1
J gene: TRBJ1-2
CDR3 DNA: TGTGCCAGCAGCAAGGTTCGCAGTTCTAACTATGGCTACACCTTC
CDR3 protein: CASSKVRSSNYGYTF

D gene: NA
clone size: once
V gene: TRBV20-1
J gene: TRBJ2-3
CDR3 DNA: TGCAGTGCGAGTGGGACTGGAGGATGGACAGATACGCAGTATTTT
CDR3 protein: CSASGTGGWTDTQYF

D gene: NA
clone size: few
V gene: TRBV5-1
J gene: TRBJ2-1
CDR3 DNA: TGCGCCAGCAGCTTGGTGCGGAGCTCCTACAATGAGCAGTTCTTC
CDR3 protein: CASSLVRSSYNEQFF

D gene: NA
clone size: NA
V gene: TRBV9
J gene: TRBJ2-5
CDR3 DNA: TGTGCCAGCAGCGTAGTTGTGGGGGCCCAAGAGACCCAGTACTTC
CDR3 protein: CASSVVVGAQETQYF

D gene: NA
clone size: NA
V gene: TRBV28
J gene: TRBJ2-6
CDR3 DNA: TGTGCCAGCAGTTTATTCGCGGCTGGGGCCAACGTCCTGACTTTC
CDR3 protein: CASSLFAAGANVLTF

D gene: NA
clone size: few
V gene: TRBV11-2
J gene: TRBJ1-6
CDR3 DNA: TGTGCCAGCAGCTCCCGTCGTCGGGGTAACTCACCCCTCCACTTT
CDR3 protein: CASSSRRRGNSPLHF

D gene: NA
clone size: NA
V gene: TRBV3-1/TRBV3-2
J gene: TRBJ1-5
CDR3 DNA: TGTGCCAGCAGCCAAGGACTCCTTAGCAATCAGCCCCAGCATTTT
CDR3 protein: CASSQGLLSNQPQHF

D gene: TRBD2
clone size: NA
V gene: TRBV7-2
J gene: TRBJ2-1
CDR3 DNA: TGTGCCAGCAGCTTAGGACAGCGGGGGGGCCTGGACCCCTACAATGAGCAGTTCTTC
CDR3 protein: CASSLGQRGGLDPYNEQFF

D gene: TRBD2
clone size: NA
V gene: TRBV2
J gene: TRBJ2-2
CDR3 DNA: TGTGCCAGCAGTGGGGAAGCGGGAGTTCGTACCGGGGAGCTGTTTTTT
CDR3 protein: CASSGEAGVRTGELFF

D gene: TRBD2
clone size: NA
V gene: TRBV6-6
J gene: TRBJ2-1
CDR3 DNA: TGTGCCAGCAGTCGATGGACTAGCGGGGTTAGTTATGAGCAGTTCTTC
CDR3 protein: CASSRWTSGVSYEQFF

D gene: TRBD1
clone size: NA
V gene: TRBV27
J gene: TRBJ2-5
CDR3 DNA: TGTGCCAGCAGTTTATTGACAGGGGGCCAGGAGACCCAGTACTTC
CDR3 protein: CASSLLTGGQETQYF

D gene: TRBD1
clone size: NA
V gene: TRBV2
J gene: TRBJ2-2
CDR3 DNA: TGTGCCAGCCTTCTATTAGAGGGGGCCGGCGGGGAGCTGTTTTTT
CDR3 protein: CASLLLEGAGGELFF

D gene: NA
clone size: NA
V gene: TRBV28
J gene: TRBJ2-7
CDR3 DNA: TGTGCCAGCAGTCTACCCGCCGGGACAAGCTACGAGCAGTACTTC
CDR3 protein: CASSLPAGTSYEQYF

D gene: NA
clone size: NA
V gene: TRBV5-1
J gene: TRBJ1-1
CDR3 DNA: TGCGCCAGCAGCTTGCAGGTGGACACTGAAGCTTTCTTT
CDR3 protein: CASSLQVDTEAFF

D gene: NA
clone size: NA
V gene: TRBV5-1
J gene: TRBJ2-1
CDR3 DNA: TGCGCCAGCAGCTTGTTAGCCTATGAGCAGTTCTTC
CDR3 protein: CASSLLAYEQFF

D gene: TRBD1
clone size: NA
V gene: TRBV5-4
J gene: TRBJ1-1
CDR3 DNA: TGTGCCAGCAGCTTGGACAGGACAGGGGGGACTGAAGCTTTCTTT
CDR3 protein: CASSLDRTGGTEAFF

D gene: NA
clone size: NA
V gene: TRBV19
J gene: TRBJ1-5
CDR3 DNA: TGTGCCAGTAGTATTAGTGGCTCCGGGTTGCAGCCCCAGCATTTT
CDR3 protein: CASSISGSGLQPQHF

D gene: NA
clone size: NA
V gene: TRBV5-1
J gene: TRBJ1-3
CDR3 DNA: TGCGCCAGCAGCTTGGGGGACAACCGGGGAAACACCATATATTTT
CDR3 protein: CASSLGDNRGNTIYF

D gene: NA
clone size: NA
V gene: TRBV6-5
J gene: TRBJ2-2
CDR3 DNA: TGTGCCAGCAGTTACGCAGGGGGAGGCACCGGGGAGCTGTTTTTT
CDR3 protein: CASSYAGGGTGELFF

D gene: TRBD2
clone size: NA
V gene: TRBV27
J gene: TRBJ2-1
CDR3 DNA: TGTGCCAGCAAAAGGACTAGCGGGCGGGGCTCCTACAATGAGCAGTTCTTC
CDR3 protein: CASKRTSGRGSYNEQFF